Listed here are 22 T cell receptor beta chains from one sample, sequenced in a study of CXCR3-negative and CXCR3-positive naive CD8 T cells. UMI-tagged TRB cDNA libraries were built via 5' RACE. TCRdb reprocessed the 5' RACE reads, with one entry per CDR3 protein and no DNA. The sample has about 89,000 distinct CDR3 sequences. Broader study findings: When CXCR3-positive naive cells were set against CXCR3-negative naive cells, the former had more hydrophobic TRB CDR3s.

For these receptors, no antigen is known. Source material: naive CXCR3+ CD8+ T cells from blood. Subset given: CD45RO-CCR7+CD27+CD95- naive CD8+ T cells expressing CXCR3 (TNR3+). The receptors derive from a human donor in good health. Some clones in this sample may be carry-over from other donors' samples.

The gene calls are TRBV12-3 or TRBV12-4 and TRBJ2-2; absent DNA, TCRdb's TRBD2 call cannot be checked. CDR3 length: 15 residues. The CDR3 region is CASSLDRTYTGELFF.

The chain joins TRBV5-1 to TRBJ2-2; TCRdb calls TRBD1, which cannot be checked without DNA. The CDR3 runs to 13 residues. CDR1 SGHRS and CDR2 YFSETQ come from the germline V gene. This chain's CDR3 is CASSLQGVGELFF. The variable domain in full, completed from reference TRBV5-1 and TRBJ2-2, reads KAGVTQTPRYLIKTRGQQVTLSCSPISGHRSVSWYQQTPGQGLQFLFEYFSETQRNKGNFPGRFSGRQFSNSRSEMNVSTLELGDSALYLCASSLQGVGELFFGEGSRLTVL.

CDR3 in amino acids: CASSITSEIDTQYF. This chain uses TRBV19 with TRBJ2-3. This CDR3 region has 14 residues. Germline CDR1 and CDR2: LNHDA and SQIVND (reference sequence).

CDR3 protein: CASSTHRGWLAGVQPNTGELFF. The chain recombines TRBV28 with TRBJ2-2; TCRdb names TRBD2, which stays unverified in the absence of DNA. The CDR3 runs to 22 residues. The V gene's germline CDR1 is MDHEN and CDR2 SYDVKM. Full variable domain (remainder filled in from reference TRBV28 and TRBJ2-2): DVKVTQSSRYLVKRTGEKVFLECVQDMDHENMFWYRQDPGLGLRLIYFSYDVKMKEKGDIPEGYSVSREKKERFSLILESASTNQTSMYLCASSTHRGWLAGVQPNTGELFFGEGSRLTVL.

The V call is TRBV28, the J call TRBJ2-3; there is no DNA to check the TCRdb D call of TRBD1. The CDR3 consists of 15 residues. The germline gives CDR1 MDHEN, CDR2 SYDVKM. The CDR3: CASSTTGKDTDTQYF.

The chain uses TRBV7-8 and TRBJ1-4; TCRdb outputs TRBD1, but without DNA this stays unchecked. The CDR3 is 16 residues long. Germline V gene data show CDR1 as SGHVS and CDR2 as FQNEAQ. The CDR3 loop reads CASSNFAGQGDEKLFF.

This CDR3 reads CASSRTAGADTQYF. V usage is TRBV2 and J usage is TRBJ2-3; without DNA, the TCRdb call of TRBD2 cannot be checked. The CDR3 sequence is 14 residues long. Germline loops: CDR1 SNHLY, CDR2 FYNNEI.

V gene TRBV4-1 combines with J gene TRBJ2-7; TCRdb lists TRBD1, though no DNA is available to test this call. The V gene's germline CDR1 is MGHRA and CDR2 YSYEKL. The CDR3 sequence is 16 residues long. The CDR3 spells CASSQVYGGAIYEQYF.

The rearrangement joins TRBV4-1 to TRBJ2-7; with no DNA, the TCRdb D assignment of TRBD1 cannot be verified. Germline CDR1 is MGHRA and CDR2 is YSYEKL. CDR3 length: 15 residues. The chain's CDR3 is CASRLFLDRADEQYF.

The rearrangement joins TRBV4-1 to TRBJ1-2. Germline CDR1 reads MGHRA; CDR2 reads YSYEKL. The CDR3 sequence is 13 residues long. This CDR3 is CASSQTESYGYTF.

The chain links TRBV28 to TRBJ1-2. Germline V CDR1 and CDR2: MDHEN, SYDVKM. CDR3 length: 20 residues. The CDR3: CASSLIEGTVLPLTNYGYTF.

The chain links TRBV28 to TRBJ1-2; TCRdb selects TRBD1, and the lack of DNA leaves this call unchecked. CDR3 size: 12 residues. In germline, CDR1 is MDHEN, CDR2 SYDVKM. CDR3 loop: CASSDRENGYTF.

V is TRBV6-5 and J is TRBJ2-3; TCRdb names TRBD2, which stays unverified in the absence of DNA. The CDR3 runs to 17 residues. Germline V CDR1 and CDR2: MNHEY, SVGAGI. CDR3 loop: CASSYSMTSGSPDTQYF.

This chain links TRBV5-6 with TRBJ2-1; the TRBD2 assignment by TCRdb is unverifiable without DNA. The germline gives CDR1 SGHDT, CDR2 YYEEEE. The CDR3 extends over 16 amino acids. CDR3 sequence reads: CASSLARRGGYNEQFF.

CDR3 loop: CASSKSLAGSTDSQYF. The chain recombines TRBV21-1 with TRBJ2-3; TCRdb calls TRBD2, which cannot be checked without DNA. TRBV21-1 counts as a pseudogene. The CDR3 spans 16 residues.

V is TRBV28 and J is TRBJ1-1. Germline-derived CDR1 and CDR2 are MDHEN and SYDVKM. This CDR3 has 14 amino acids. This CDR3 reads CASSLLGANTEAFF.

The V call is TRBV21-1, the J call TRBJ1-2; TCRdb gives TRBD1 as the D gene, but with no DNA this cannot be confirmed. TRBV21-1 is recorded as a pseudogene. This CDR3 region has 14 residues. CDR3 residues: CASSPGTGNYGYTF.

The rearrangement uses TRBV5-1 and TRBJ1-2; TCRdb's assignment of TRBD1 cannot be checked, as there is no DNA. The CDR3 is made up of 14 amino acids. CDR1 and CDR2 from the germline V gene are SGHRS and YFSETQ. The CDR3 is CASSFGQGSDGYTF.

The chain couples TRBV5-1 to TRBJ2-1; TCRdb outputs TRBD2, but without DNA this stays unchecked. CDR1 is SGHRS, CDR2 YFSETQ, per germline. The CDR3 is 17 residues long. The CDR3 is CASSEPSGRGPYNEQFF.

CDR3 loop: CASSGTGGKRIYEQYF. This chain connects TRBV2 to TRBJ2-7; no DNA is available, so the TRBD1 call from TCRdb remains unchecked. The CDR3 contains 16 residues. The germline V gene has CDR1 SNHLY and CDR2 FYNNEI.

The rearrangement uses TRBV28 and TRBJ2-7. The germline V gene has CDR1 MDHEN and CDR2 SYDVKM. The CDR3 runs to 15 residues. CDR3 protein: CASSFRGSSSYEQYF.

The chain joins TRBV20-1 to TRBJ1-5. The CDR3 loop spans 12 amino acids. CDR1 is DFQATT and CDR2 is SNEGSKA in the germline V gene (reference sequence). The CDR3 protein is CSARIEELPQHF.